The 10 T cell receptor beta chains presented below share a single source sample, sequenced in a study of tumor and adjacent non-tumor tissue in lung cancer. A modified ARM-PCR protocol with three rounds of nested PCR amplified TCRbeta. TCRdb passed the multiplex PCR reads through MiXCR, listing each CDR3 protein once. Among under 250,000 distinct CDR3 sequences listed, around 70% were seen once. No cell sorting was done before RNA was extracted from the tissue. The specimen was lung tumor tissue. These receptors were obtained from a man between 60 and 70 years old with non-small cell lung cancer.

The V call is TRBV2, the J call TRBJ2-7; 11 bases are a match to TRBD2. Germline V gene sequence: CDR1 SNHLY, CDR2 FYNNEI. V was pared by 2 bases and J by 5 bases, with 5 bases of the junction left unmatched. There are 15 residues in the CDR3. The CDR3 DNA follows: TGTGCCAGCAGTGAAACTAGCGGGAGATGGAACGAGCAGTACTTC. Its protein product is CASSETSGRWNEQYF.

V usage is TRBV4-3 and J usage is TRBJ2-7; 10 bases map to TRBD2. This CDR3 region has 15 residues. Germline V lookup: CDR1 LGHNA, CDR2 YSLEER. The CDR3 DNA reads TGTGTCTGCAGCCATGCGGCTAGCGGGGGATACGAGCAGTACGTC. It yields the protein CVCSHAASGGYEQYV.

The V and J genes are TRBV20-1 and TRBJ2-3; D possibly matches TRBD1 or TRBD2 (6 bases each). Trimming left V 4 bases short and J 4 bases short, with 15 bases between. CDR3 length: 14 residues. Germline CDR1 and CDR2: DFQATT and SNEGSKA (reference sequence). The CDR3 nucleotides are TGCAGTGCTATAGATTACGGGGGCGCAGATACGCAGTATTTT. Translation gives CSAIDYGGADTQYF.

The rearrangement joins TRBV29-1 to TRBJ2-5; TRBD1 matches 7 bases. V gave up 7 bases and J gave up 5 bases; unmatched junction bases: 7. Germline CDR1 reads SQVTM; CDR2 reads ANQGSEA. This CDR3 region has 12 residues. This CDR3 reads CSAQGGAETQYF. The CDR3, as DNA: TGCAGCGCCCAAGGGGGCGCGGAGACCCAGTACTTC.

On this clonotype: A clone one base away is much larger, so this may be a read error. V is TRBV20-1 and J is TRBJ1-1; D is uncertain. CDR3 length: 13 amino acids. Trimming removed 6 bases from V and 8 bases from J, with 19 bases in between. Germline lookup yields CDR1 DFQATT and CDR2 SNEGSKA (reference sequence). The CDR3 nucleotides read TGCAGTGCCGTTGGACCCGCAACTGCGGAAGCTTTCTTT. Translating gives CSAVGPATAEAFF.

Of note for this clonotype: A much larger clone lies one base from this, so it may be a read error. V is TRBV4-2 and J is TRBJ2-1; D perhaps matches TRBD2 (6 bases). The length of the CDR3 is 15 residues. From germline, CDR1 is LGHNA and CDR2 YNFKEQ. V was cut by 4 bases and J by 5 bases, with 15 bases left in between. This chain's CDR3 is CASSPMAGFHNEQFF. Written as DNA, the CDR3 is TGTGCCAGCAGCCCAATGGCGGGATTTCACAATGAGCAGTTCTTC.

Only a few counts were recorded for this clonotype. This chain uses TRBV20-1 with TRBJ2-2; possibly TRBD2 for D (6 bases). V dropped 6 bases and J dropped 8 bases, with 16 bases sitting between them. Looked up from germline, CDR1 is DFQATT and CDR2 is SNEGSKA (reference sequence). The CDR3 loop spans 13 amino acids. The CDR3 loop reads CSARWGVEGELFF. The CDR3 DNA reads as TGCAGTGCCCGGTGGGGGGTTGAAGGGGAGCTGTTTTTT.

This clonotype was found a few times. This may be a read error, as it is one base from a much larger clone. The gene calls are TRBV20-1 and TRBJ1-2; D unresolved. The CDR3 consists of 15 residues. The germline V gene has CDR1 DFQATT and CDR2 SNEGSKA (reference sequence). CDR3 coding DNA: TGCAGTGTTAGAGATACGGGATCCTTTGACTATGGCTACACCTTC. Protein product: CSVRDTGSFDYGYTF.

The rearrangement links TRBV11-2 to TRBJ2-7; D uncertain. Trimming shortened V by 0 bases and J by 8 bases, and 20 bases separated the two germline ends. CDR3 length: 16 amino acids. Germline CDR1 reads SGHAT; CDR2 reads FQNNGV. The CDR3 reads CASSLEVMASPRQQYV. The CDR3 coding sequence is TGTGCCAGCAGCTTAGAGGTGATGGCGTCCCCGAGGCAGCAGTACGTC.

A note on this clonotype: At one end, the junction sequence differs from germline, possibly due to a read error. The rearrangement uses TRBV29-1 and TRBJ2-7; perhaps D is TRBD1 or TRBD2 (5 bases each). The germline CDR1 and CDR2 sequences are SQVTM and ANQGSEA. This CDR3 comprises 13 residues. The CDR3 DNA follows: TGCAGCGTGCGCCCTAACGGGTCGCTAGGGGAGCACTTC. It encodes CSVRPNGSLGEHF.